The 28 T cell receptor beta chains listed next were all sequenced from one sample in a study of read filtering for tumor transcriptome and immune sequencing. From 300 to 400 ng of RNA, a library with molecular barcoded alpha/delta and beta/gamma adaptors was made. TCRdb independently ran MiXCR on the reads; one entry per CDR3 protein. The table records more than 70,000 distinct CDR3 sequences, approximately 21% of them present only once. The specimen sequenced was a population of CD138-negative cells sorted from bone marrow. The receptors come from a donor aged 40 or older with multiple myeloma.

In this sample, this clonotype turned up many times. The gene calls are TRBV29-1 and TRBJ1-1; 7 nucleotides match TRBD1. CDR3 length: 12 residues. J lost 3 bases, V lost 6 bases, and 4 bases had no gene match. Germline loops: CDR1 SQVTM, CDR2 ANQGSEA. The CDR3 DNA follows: TGCAGCGTACAGGGGACGGACACTGAAGCTTTCTTT. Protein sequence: CSVQGTDTEAFF.

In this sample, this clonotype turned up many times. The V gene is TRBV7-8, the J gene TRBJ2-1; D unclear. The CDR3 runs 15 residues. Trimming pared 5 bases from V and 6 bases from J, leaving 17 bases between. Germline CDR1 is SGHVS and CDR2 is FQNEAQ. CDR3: CASSPYRTIPNEQFF. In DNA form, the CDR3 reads TGTGCCAGCAGCCCCTACCGGACCATCCCCAATGAGCAGTTCTTC.

CDR3 coding DNA: TGTGCCTGGAGTGTACACACTGAAGCTTTCTTT. Protein product: CAWSVHTEAFF. The genes are TRBV30 and TRBJ1-1; no reliable D call. CDR3 length: 11 amino acids. With 0 bases removed from V and 3 bases from J, the gap between germline ends came to 2 bases. Germline V gives CDR1 GTSNPN, CDR2 SVGIG (reference sequence).

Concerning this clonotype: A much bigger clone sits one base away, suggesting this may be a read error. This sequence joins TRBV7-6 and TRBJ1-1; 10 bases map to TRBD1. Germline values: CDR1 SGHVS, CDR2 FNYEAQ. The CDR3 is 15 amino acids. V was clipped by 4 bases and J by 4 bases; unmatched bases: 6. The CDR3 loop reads CASSSRTGGSTEAFF. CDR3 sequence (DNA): TGTGCCAGCAGCTCCCGGACAGGGGGGAGCACTGAAGCTTTCTTT.

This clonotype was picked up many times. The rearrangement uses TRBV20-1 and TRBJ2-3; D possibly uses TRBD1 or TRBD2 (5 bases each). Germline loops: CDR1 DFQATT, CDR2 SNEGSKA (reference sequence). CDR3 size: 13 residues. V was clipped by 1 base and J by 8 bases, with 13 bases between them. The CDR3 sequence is CSARVSGTRTQYF. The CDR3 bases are TGCAGTGCTAGAGTTTCCGGGACGCGTACGCAGTATTTT.

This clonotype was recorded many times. The CDR3 region has the DNA TGTGCCAGCAGCCAAGATTGGGCGACAGGTAATGAGCAGTTCTTC. It codes for CASSQDWATGNEQFF. The V gene is TRBV3-1, the J gene TRBJ2-1; D perhaps matches TRBD1 (6 bases). This CDR3 region has 15 residues. V shed 0 bases and J shed 7 bases, with 13 bases lying between them. Germline V gene data show CDR1 as LGHDT and CDR2 as YNNKEL (reference sequence).

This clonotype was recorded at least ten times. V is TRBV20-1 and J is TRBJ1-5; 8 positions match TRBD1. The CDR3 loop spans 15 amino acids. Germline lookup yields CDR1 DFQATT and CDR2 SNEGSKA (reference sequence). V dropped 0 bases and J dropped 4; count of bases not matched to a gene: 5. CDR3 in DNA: TGCAGTGCTAGAGATCGGTGGACAGGGAATCAGCCCCAGCATTTT. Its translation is CSARDRWTGNQPQHF.

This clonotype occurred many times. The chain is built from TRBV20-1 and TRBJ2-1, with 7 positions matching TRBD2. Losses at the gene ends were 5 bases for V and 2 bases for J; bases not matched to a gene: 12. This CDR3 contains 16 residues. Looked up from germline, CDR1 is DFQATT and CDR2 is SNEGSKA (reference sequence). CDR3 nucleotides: TGCAGTGCTCTACTCCTAGCGGACCTGACCTACAATGAGCAGTTCTTC. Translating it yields CSALLLADLTYNEQFF.

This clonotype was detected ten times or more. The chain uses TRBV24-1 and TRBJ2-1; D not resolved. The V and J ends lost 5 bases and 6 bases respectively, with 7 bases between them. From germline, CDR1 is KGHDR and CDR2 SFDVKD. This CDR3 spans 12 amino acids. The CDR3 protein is CATSGGSNEQFF. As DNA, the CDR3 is TGTGCCACCAGTGGTGGTTCCAATGAGCAGTTCTTC.

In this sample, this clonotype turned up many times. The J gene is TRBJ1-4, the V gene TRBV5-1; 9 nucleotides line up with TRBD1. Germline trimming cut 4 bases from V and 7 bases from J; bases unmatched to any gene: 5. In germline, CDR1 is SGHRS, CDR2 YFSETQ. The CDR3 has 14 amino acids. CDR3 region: CASSPGQGPEKLFF. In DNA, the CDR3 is TGCGCCAGCAGCCCGGGACAGGGACCTGAAAAACTGTTTTTT.

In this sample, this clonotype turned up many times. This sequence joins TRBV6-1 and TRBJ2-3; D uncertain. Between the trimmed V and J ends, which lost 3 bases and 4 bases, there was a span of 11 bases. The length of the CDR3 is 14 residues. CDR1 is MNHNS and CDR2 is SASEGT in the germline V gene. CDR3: CASSDNSPPDTQYF. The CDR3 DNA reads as TGTGCCAGCAGTGACAACAGCCCCCCAGATACGCAGTATTTT.

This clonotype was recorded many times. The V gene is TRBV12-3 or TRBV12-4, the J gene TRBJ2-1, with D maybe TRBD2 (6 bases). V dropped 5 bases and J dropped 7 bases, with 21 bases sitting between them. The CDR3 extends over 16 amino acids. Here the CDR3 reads CASSLGGISSGNEQFF. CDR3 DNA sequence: TGTGCCAGCAGTCTGGGGGGAATCTCCTCGGGGAATGAGCAGTTCTTC.

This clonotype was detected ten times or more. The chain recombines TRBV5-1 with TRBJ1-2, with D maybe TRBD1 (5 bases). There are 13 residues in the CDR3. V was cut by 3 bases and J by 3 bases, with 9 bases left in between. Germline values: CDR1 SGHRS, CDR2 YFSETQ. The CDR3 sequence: CASSSDSHYGYTF. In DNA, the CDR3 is TGCGCCAGCAGCTCCGACAGTCACTATGGCTACACCTTC.

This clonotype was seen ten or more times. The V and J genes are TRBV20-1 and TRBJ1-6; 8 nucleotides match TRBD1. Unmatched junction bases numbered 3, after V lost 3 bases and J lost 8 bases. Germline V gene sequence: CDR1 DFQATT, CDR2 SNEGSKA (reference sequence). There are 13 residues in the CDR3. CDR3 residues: CSASQGAYSPLHF. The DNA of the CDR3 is TGCAGTGCTAGCCAGGGGGCCTATTCACCCCTCCACTTT.

The CDR3, as DNA: TGCAGTGCTAGTAAGGTCTTTGGTCCTGAAGCTTTCTTT. Protein: CSASKVFGPEAFF. This chain joins TRBV20-1 and TRBJ1-1; D not resolved. Trimming pared 3 bases from V and 6 bases from J, leaving 14 bases between. Germline V gives CDR1 DFQATT, CDR2 SNEGSKA (reference sequence). The CDR3 contains 13 residues.

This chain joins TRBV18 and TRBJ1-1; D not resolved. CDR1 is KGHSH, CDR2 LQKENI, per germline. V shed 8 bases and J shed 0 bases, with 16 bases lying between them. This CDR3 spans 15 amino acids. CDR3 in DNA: TGTGCCAGCCCACTAAACGGGGTTATGAACACTGAAGCTTTCTTT. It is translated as CASPLNGVMNTEAFF.

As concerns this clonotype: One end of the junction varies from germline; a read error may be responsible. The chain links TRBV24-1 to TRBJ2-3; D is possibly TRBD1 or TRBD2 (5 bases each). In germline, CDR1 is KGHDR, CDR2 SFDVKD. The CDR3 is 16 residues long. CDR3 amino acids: CATSGFGQGPTDTQYF. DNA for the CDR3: TGTGCCACCAGTGGTTTCGGTCAGGGACCCACAGATACACAGTATTTT.

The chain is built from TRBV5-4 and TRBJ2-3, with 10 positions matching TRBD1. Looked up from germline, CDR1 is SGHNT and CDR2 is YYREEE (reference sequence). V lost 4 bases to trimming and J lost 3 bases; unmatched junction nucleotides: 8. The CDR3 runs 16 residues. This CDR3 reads CASSTRQGAQTDTQYF. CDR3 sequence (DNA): TGTGCCAGCAGCACCCGACAGGGGGCTCAGACAGATACGCAGTATTTT. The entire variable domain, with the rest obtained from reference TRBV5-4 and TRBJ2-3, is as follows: ETGVTQSPTHLIKTRGQQVTLRCSSQSGHNTVSWYQQALGQGPQFIFQYYREEENGRGNFPPRFSGLQFPNYSSELNVNALELDDSALYLCASSTRQGAQTDTQYFGPGTRLTVL.

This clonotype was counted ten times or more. Here the CDR3 reads CAISESLGDGKNIQYF. As DNA, the CDR3 is TGTGCCATCAGTGAGTCCTTGGGGGACGGCAAAAACATTCAGTACTTC. V is TRBV10-3 and J is TRBJ2-4; either TRBD1 or TRBD2 may fit D (5 bases each). This CDR3 spans 16 amino acids. V lost 0 bases, J lost 3 bases, and 12 bases lay in between. CDR1 and CDR2 (germline): ENHRY, SYGVKD.

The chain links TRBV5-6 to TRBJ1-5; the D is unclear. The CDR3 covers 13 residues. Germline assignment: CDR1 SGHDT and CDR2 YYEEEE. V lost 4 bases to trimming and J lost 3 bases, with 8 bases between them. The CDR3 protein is CASSIRDNQPQHF. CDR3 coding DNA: TGTGCCAGCAGCATCCGGGACAATCAGCCCCAGCATTTT.

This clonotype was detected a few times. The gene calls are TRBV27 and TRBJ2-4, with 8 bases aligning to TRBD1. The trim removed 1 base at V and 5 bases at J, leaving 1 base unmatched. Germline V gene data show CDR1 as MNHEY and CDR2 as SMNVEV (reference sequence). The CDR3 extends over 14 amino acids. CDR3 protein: CASSLYRGENIQYF. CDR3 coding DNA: TGTGCCAGCAGTTTATACAGGGGGGAAAACATTCAGTACTTC.

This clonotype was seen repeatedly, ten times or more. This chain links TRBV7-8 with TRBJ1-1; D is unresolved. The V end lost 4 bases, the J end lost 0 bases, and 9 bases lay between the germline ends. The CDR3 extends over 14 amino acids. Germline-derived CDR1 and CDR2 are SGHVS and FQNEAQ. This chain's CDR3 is CASSSLPVNTEAFF. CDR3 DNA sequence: TGTGCCAGCAGCTCGTTACCTGTGAACACTGAAGCTTTCTTT.

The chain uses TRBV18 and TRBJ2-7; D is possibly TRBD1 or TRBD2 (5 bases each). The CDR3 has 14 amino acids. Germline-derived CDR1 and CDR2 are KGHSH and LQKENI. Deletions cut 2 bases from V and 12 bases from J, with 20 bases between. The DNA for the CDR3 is TGTGCCAGCTCACCATCATCCGGGGAAGGGACGCGGTACTTC. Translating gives CASSPSSGEGTRYF.

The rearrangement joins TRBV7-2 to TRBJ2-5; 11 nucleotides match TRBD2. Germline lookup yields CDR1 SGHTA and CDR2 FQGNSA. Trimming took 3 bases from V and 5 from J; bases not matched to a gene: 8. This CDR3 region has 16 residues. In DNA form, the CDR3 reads TGTGCCAGCAGCTTTTCTAGCGGGGGGCGAGGGGAGACCCAGTACTTC. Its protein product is CASSFSSGGRGETQYF.

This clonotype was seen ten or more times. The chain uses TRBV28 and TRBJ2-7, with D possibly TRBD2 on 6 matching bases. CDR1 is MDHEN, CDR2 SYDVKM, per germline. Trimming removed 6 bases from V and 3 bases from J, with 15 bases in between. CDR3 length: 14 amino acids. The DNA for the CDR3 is TGTGCCAGCAGATCCGGGACCGGGGGCTACGAGCAGTACTTC. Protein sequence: CASRSGTGGYEQYF. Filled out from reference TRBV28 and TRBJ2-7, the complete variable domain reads DVKVTQSSRYLVKRTGEKVFLECVQDMDHENMFWYRQDPGLGLRLIYFSYDVKMKEKGDIPEGYSVSREKKERFSLILESASTNQTSMYLCASRSGTGGYEQYFGPGTRLTVT.

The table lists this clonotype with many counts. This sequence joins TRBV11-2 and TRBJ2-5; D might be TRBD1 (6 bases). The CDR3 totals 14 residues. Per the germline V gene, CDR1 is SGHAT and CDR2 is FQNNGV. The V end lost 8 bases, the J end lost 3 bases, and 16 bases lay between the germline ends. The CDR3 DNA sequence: TGTGCCAGCGCCCCCGGGACACCCAAAGAGACCCAGTACTTC. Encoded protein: CASAPGTPKETQYF.

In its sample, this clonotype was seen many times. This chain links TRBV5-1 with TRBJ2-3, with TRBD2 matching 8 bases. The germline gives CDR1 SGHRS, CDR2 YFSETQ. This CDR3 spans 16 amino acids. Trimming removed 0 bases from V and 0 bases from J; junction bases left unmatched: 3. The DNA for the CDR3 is TGCGCCAGCAGCTTGGAACTAGCGGAGAGCACAGATACGCAGTATTTT. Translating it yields CASSLELAESTDTQYF.

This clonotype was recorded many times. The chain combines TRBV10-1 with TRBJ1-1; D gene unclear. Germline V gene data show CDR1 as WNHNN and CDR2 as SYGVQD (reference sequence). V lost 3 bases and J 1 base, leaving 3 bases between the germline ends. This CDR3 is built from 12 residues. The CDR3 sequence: CASSDTNTEAFF. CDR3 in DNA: TGCGCCAGCAGTGATACGAACACTGAAGCTTTCTTT.